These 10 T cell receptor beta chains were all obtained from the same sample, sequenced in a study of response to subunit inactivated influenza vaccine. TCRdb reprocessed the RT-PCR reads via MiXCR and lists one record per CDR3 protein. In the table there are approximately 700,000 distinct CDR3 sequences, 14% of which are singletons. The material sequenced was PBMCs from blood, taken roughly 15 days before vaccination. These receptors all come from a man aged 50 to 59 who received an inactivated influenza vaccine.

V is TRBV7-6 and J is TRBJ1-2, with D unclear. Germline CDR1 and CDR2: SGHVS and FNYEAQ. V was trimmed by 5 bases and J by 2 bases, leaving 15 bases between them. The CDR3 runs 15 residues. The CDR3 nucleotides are TGTGCCAGCAGCAAAGGGAGCCACCTCAACTATGGCTACACCTTC. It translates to CASSKGSHLNYGYTF.

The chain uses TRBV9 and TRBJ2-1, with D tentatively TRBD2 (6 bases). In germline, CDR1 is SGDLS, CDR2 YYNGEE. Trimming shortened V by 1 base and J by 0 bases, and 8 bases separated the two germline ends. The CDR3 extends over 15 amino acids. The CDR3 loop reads CASSVRRDSYNEQFF. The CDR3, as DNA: TGTGCCAGCAGCGTACGGCGGGACTCCTACAATGAGCAGTTCTTC.

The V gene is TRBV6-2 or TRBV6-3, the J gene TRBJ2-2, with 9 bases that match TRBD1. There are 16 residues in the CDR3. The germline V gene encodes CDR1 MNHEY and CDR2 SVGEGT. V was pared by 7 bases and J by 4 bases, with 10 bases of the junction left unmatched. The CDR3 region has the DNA TGTGCCAGCAACTCACCGGGACAGGGAAGCACCGGGGAGCTGTTTTTT. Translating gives CASNSPGQGSTGELFF.

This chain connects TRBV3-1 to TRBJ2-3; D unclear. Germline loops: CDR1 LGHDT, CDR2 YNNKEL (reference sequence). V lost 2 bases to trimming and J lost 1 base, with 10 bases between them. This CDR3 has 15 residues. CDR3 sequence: CASSQFNGRTDTQYF. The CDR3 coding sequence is TGTGCCAGCAGCCAATTTAACGGGCGCACAGATACGCAGTATTTT.

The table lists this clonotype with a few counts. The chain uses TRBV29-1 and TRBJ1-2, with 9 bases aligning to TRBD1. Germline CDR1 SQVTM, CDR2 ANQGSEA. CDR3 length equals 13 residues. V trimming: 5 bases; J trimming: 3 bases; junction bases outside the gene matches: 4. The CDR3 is CSVTDRGDYGYTF. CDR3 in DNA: TGCAGCGTTACCGACAGGGGGGACTATGGCTACACCTTC.

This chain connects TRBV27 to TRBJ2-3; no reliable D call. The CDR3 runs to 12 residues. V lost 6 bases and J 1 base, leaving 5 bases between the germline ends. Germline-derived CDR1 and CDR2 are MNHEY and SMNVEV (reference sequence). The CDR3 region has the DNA TGTGCCAGCAGGGCGGGCACAGATACGCAGTATTTT. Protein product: CASRAGTDTQYF.

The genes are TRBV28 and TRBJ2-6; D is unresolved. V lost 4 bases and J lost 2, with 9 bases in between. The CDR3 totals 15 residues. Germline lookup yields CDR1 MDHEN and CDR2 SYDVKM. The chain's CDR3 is CASSSRSTGANVLTF. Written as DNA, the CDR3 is TGTGCCAGCAGTTCCCGCTCGACTGGGGCCAACGTCCTGACTTTC.

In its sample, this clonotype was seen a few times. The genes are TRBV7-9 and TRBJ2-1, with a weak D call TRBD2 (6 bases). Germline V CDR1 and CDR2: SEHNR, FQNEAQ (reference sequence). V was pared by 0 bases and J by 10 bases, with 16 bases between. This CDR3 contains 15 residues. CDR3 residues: CASSLALGGVMEQFF. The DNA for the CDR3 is TGTGCCAGCAGCTTAGCGTTAGGCGGGGTCATGGAGCAGTTCTTC.

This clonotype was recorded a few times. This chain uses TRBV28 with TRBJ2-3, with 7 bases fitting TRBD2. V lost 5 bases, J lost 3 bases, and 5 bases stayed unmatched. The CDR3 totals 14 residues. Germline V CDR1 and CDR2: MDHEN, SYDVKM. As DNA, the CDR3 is TGTGCCAGCAGTATCCTAGCGGAGACAGATACGCAGTATTTT. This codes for CASSILAETDTQYF.

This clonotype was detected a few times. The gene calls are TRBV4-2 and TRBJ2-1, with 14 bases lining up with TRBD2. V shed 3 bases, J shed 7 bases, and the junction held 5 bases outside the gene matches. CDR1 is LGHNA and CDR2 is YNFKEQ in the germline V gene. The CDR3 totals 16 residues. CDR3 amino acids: CASSQQGLAGVNEQFF. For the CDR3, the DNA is TGTGCCAGCAGCCAGCAGGGACTAGCGGGAGTGAATGAGCAGTTCTTC.